This T cell receptor (beta chain) originates from a study of shared clonotypes between healthy human individuals (dated by TCRdb to 2019 to 2021). For context, the study as a whole: Two women and a few men aged 18 to 49 years were included in the cohort. Per donor, three plates each were used for CD4 naive and CD4 memory, two for CD8 naive, and one for CD8 memory. Libraries were prepared and TCR repertoires were sequenced by different laboratories using diverse techniques, in order to increase sequencing depth and limit assay-specific biases. Per donor, leukapheresis produced somewhere between about 0.94 and 9 billion PBMCs. To estimate repertoire size and how much clonotypes are shared between individuals, the study performed deep sequencing of blood TCR repertoires from five healthy adults.

About this clone: Its antigen remains unidentified. The record has no base qualities; no much larger clone is one base away. Other DNA sequences in the same sample also yield this CDR3.

The study at large found these results: Pairwise subsampling indicated that sequencing depth was expected to affect the degree of clonotype sharing among donors. Compared with non-shared clonotypes, clonotypes shared by all four sorted-subset donors had higher generation probabilities. Even with the large sequencing depth, rarefaction of the sorted-subset datasets indicated that sequencing was incomplete. Because the study included a small number of donors, the genetic and exposure-history diversity represented was limited. Sampling was restricted to blood, and TCR repertoires in tissue are likely to differ from TCR repertoires in blood. Across four donors, approximately 5% of naive CD4, roughly 3.8% of naive CD8, roughly 2.2% of memory CD4, and about 0.44% of memory CD8 clonotypes were shared. Naive subsets generally had larger estimated clonotype richness than memory subsets.

TCR CDR3 regions were amplified from genomic DNA by multiplex PCR using the deep immunoSEQ assay. Extracted genomic DNA from each cell subset was spread evenly across all wells of several immunoSEQ 96-well plates, with each plate serving as a replicate. Each replicate PCR for sorted subsets received approximately 200 ng genomic DNA, equal to 30,000 or so T cell genomes. Purified libraries were quantified with a Qubit 3.0 fluorometer, sized on a Bioanalyzer 2100, and re-quantified with the KAPA Library Quantification kit. Every immunoSEQ 96-well plate was sequenced on a separate single-read 150-cycle Illumina NextSeq 550 flow cell. In the paper's pipeline: The immunoSEQ output contained only junctional sequences without quality scores, so filtering could not match that applied to full-length reads. Sequences were annotated with PyIR, a Python wrapper for IgBLAST v1.9, using IMGT germline references to assign V/J genes and CDR3. Reads were removed for weak V/J assignments (E-value above 1e-6), missing CDR3, stop codons, out-of-frame junctions, or ambiguous translated residues. V3J clonotypes were defined by identical inferred V gene, J gene, and CDR3 amino acid sequence. Percentage overlap between repertoires was computed as shared unique clonotypes divided by the size of the smaller repertoire. Three approaches were used to assess repertoire richness: RTK rarefaction, the Chao1 estimator, and Recon v2.1 estimates of unobserved clonotypes. Generation probabilities were computed with OLGA for all TCRbeta clonotypes obtained by the gDNA method from a few donors. This immuneACCESS table, as held by TCRdb, lists in-frame sequences with V and J called but not all clones. Of the missing ones, under half trace to an unresolved V gene in checked studies; the others have no known cause. V and J calls and clone size are those listed in that table; D and trimming were worked out from the DNA. The sample data list a few million clones, and 85% to 95% of these were observed just once. The ten largest make up roughly 0.34% of the sample.

The donors were healthy, HIV-negative adults who had no recently reported acute infections or vaccinations. All donors were Caucasian adults living in Nashville, Tennessee, USA. Magnetic negative selection was used to enrich CD4+ T cells, after which naive cells were positively selected on CD45RA and the negative fraction became the memory subset. After blood collection by leukapheresis, PBMCs were isolated using Ficoll-Histopaque density gradient centrifugation and then cryopreserved in the vapor phase of liquid nitrogen. Analytical flow cytometry was used to check the purity and quantity of each magnetically sorted T cell population. Genomic DNA was isolated from each sorted fraction and quantified by UV absorbance on a Nanodrop 2000c. CDR1 is given as LNHDA and CDR2 as SQIVND, both from the germline V gene (reference sequence). Taken from cysteine to phenylalanine, the CDR3 has 12 residues. CDR3 DNA is the only sequence kept; it has 36 bases, read in frame from the first base. Trimming costs V 3 bases and J 5 bases, and their ends lie 7 bases apart.

The chain is encoded by TRBV19 joined to TRBJ1-2; confidence is insufficient to name the D gene. This receptor was obtained from a man aged 18 to 30 in good health. Some clones in this sample may be carry-over from other donors' samples. Sequenced: naive CD4+ T cells from PBMCs. Interpreted using the paper, the cell subset or site label stands for: CD45RA+ positively selected. At the DNA level, the sequence is TGTGCCAGTAGTATGGCAGGATATGGCTACACCTTC. Its protein reads: CASSMAGYGYTF.